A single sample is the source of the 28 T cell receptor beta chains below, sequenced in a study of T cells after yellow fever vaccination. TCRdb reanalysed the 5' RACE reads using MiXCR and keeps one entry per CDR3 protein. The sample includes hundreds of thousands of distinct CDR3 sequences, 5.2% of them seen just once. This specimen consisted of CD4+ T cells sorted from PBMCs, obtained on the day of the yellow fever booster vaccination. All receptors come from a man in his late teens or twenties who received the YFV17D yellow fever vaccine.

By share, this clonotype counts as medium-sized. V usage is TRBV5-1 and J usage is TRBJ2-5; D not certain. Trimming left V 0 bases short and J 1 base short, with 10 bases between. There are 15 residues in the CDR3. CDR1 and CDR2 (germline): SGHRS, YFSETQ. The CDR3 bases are TGCGCCAGCAGCTTGGTTCAGGCAGGCCAAGAGACCCAGTACTTC. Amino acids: CASSLVQAGQETQYF.

The CDR3 protein is CASSLAGNEQYF. As DNA, the CDR3 is TGCGCCAGCAGCTTGGCAGGGAACGAGCAGTACTTC. The chain carries TRBV5-1 and TRBJ2-7, with D perhaps matching TRBD1 (5 bases). The V gene's germline CDR1 is SGHRS and CDR2 YFSETQ. This CDR3 is built from 12 residues. Trimming pared 0 bases from V and 5 bases from J, leaving 6 bases between.

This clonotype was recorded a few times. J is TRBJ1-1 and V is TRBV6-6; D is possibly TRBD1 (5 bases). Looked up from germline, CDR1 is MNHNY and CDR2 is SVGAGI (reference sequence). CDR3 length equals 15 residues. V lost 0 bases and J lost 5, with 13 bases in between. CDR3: CASSYSGRARTEAFF. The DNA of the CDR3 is TGTGCCAGCAGTTACTCCGGCAGGGCTAGGACTGAAGCTTTCTTT.

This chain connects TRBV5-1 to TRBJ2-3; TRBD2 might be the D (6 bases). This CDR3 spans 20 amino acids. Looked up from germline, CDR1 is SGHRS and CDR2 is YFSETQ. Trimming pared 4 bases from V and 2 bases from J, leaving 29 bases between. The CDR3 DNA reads TGCGCCAGCAGCCTCCCGGTTCAGGAGGCGGGGAAATTTTACACAGATACGCAGTATTTT. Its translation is CASSLPVQEAGKFYTDTQYF.

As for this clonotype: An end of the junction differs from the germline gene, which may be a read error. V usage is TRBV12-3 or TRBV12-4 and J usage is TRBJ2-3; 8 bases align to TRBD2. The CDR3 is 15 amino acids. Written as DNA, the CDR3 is TGTGGCAGCTGTTTAGACGGGGGGGGCACTGATACGCAGTATTTT. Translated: CGSCLDGGGTDTQYF.

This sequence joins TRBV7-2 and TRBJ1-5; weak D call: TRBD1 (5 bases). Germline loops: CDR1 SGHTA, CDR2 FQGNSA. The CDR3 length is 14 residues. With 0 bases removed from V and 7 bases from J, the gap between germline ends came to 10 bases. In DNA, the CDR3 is TGTGCCAGCAGCTTAGCGAGGGGTCGGCAGCCCCAGCATTTT. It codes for CASSLARGRQPQHF.

The CDR3 loop is CSAIRLAASPEDEQYV. Written as DNA, the CDR3 is TGCAGTGCAATAAGACTAGCAGCGAGCCCGGAGGACGAGCAGTACGTC. The V and J genes are TRBV20-1 and TRBJ2-7, with 7 bases identical to TRBD2. From germline, CDR1 is DFQATT and CDR2 SNEGSKA (reference sequence). The CDR3 is 16 amino acids. J was trimmed by 5 bases and V by 6 bases; bases with no gene match: 19.

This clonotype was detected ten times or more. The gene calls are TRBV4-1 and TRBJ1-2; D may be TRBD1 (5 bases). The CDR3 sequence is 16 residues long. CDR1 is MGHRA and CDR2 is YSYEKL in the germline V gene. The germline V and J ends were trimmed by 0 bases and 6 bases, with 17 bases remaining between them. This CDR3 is CASSQDDPGRHHGYTF. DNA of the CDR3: TGCGCCAGCAGCCAAGATGATCCAGGGAGGCACCATGGCTACACCTTC.

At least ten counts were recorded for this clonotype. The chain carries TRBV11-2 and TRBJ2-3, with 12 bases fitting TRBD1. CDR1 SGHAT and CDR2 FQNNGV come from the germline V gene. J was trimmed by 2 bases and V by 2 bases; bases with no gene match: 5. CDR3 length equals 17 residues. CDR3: CASSLRGQGAFTDTQYF. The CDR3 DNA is TGTGCCAGCAGCTTAAGGGGACAGGGGGCCTTCACAGATACGCAGTATTTT.

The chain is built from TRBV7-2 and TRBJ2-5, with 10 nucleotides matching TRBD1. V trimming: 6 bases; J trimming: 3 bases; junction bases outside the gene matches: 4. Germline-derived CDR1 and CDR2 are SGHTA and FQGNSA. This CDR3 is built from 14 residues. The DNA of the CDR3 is TGTGCCAGCAGGCCCGGGACAGGGGAAGAGACCCAGTACTTC. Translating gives CASRPGTGEETQYF.

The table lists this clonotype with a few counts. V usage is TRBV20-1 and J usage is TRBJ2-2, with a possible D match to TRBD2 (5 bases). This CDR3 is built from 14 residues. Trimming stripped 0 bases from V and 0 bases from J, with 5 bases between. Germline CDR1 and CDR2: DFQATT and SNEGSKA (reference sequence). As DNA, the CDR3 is TGCAGTGCTAGAGAGGGAGCGAACACCGGGGAGCTGTTTTTT. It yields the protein CSAREGANTGELFF.

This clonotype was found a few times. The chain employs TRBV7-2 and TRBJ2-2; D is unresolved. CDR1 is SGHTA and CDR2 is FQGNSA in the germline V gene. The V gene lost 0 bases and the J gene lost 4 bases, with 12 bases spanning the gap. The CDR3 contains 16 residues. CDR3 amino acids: CASSLAAPNPTGELFF. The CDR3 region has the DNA TGTGCCAGCAGCTTAGCGGCCCCCAATCCCACCGGGGAGCTGTTTTTT.

The CDR3, as DNA: TGCAGCGGGGGAGATACGCAGTATTTT. Translated, it gives CSGGDTQYF. The chain links TRBV29-1 to TRBJ2-3; no definite D call. V was cut by 7 bases and J by 5 bases, with 4 bases left in between. The CDR3 loop spans 9 amino acids. Germline CDR1 SQVTM, CDR2 ANQGSEA.

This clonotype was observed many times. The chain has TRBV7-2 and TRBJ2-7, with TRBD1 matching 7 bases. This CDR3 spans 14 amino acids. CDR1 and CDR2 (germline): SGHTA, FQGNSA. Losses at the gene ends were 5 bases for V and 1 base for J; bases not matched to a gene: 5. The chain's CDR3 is CASSRDSQSYEQYV. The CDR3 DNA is TGTGCCAGCAGCCGGGACAGCCAATCCTACGAGCAGTACGTC.

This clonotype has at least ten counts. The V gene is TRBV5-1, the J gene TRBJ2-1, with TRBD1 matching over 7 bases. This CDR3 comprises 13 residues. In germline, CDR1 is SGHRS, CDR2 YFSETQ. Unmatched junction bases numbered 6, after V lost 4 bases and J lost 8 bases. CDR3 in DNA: TGCGCCAGCAGCGACAGGGAATGGGATGAGCAGTTCTTC. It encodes CASSDREWDEQFF.

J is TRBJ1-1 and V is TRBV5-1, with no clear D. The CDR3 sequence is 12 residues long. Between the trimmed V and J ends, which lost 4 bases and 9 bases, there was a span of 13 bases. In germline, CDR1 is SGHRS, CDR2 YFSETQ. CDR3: CASSRGRRQAFF. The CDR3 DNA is TGCGCCAGCAGCCGGGGTAGGAGGCAAGCTTTCTTT.

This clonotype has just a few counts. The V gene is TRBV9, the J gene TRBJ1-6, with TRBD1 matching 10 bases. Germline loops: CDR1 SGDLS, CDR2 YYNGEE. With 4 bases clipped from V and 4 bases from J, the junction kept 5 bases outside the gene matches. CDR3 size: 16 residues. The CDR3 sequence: CASSFDRGLYNSPLHF. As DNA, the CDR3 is TGTGCCAGCAGCTTCGACAGGGGGCTTTATAATTCACCCCTCCACTTT.

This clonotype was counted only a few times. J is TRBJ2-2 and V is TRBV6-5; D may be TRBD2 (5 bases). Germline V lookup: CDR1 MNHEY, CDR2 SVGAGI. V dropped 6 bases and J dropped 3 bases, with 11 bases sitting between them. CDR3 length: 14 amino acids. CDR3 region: CASRRLIDTGELFF. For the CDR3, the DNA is TGTGCCAGCAGAAGACTAATAGACACCGGGGAGCTGTTTTTT.

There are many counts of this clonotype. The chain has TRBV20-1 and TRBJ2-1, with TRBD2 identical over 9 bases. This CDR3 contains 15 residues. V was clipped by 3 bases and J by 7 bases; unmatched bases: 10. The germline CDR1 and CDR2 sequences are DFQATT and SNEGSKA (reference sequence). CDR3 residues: CSASPALAGKNEQFF. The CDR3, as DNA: TGCAGTGCTAGCCCCGCGCTAGCGGGGAAAAATGAGCAGTTCTTC.

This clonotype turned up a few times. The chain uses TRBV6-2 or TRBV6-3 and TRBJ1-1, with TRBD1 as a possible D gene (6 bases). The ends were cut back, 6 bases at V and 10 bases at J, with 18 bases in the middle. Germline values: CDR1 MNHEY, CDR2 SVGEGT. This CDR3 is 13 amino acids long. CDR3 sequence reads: CASSSRDTQGAFF. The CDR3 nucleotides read TGTGCCAGCAGCTCCCGGGACACCCAAGGAGCTTTCTTT.

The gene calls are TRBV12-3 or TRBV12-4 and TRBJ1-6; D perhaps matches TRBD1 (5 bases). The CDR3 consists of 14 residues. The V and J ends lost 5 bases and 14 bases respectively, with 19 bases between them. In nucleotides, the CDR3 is TGTGCCAGCAGTCCGAACAGGCCCTCGGGGTCCCTCCACTTT. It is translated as CASSPNRPSGSLHF.

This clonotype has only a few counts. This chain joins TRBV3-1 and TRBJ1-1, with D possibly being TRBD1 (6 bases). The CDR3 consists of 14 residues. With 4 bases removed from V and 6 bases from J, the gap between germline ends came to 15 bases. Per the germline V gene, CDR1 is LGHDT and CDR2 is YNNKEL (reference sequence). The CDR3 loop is CASSRLDSRPEAFF. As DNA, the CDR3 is TGTGCCAGCAGCCGCCTGGACAGTCGACCTGAAGCTTTCTTT.

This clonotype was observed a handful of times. In nucleotides, the CDR3 is TGTGCCAGCAGCGCTACAGCGGGGGATCAGCCCCAGCATTTT. Residues: CASSATAGDQPQHF. This chain joins TRBV6-6 and TRBJ1-5; D might be TRBD1 (5 bases). V shed 6 bases and J shed 5 bases, with 14 bases lying between them. From germline, CDR1 is MNHNY and CDR2 SVGAGI (reference sequence). The CDR3 sequence is 14 residues long.

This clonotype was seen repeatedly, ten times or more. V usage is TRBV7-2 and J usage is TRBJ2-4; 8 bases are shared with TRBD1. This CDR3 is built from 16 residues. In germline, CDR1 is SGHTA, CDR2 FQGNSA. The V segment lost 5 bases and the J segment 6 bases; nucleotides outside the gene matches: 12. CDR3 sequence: CASSMYTSGTGNIQYF. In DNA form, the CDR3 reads TGTGCCAGCAGCATGTATACCTCCGGGACAGGAAACATTCAGTACTTC. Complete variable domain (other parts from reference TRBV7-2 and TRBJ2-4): GAGVSQSPSNKVTEKGKDVELRCDPISGHTALYWYRQSLGQGLEFLIYFQGNSAPDKSGLPSDRFSAERTGGSVSTLTIQRTQQEDSAVYLCASSMYTSGTGNIQYFGAGTRLSVL.

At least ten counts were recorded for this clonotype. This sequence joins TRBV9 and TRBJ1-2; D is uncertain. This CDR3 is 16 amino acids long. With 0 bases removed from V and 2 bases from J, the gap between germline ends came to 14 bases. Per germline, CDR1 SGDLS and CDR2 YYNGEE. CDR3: CASSVDGGQRNYGYTF. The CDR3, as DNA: TGTGCCAGCAGCGTAGATGGTGGCCAGAGGAACTATGGCTACACCTTC.

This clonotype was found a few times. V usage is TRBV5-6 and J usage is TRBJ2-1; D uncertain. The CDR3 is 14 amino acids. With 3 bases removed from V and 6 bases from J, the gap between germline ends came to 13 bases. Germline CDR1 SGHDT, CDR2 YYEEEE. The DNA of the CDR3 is TGTGCCAGCAGCTCTGAACCACAGAGCAATGAGCAGTTCTTC. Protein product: CASSSEPQSNEQFF.

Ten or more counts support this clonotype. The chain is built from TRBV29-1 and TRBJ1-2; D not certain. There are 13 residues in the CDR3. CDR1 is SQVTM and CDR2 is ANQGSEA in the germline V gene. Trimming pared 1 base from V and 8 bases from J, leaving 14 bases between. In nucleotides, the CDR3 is TGCAGCGTTGAAGGACGGGAAGTGCGGGGCTACACCTTC. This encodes CSVEGREVRGYTF.

CDR3 residues: CAISERDLRGHDGYTF. The CDR3 DNA reads as TGTGCCATCAGTGAGAGGGATCTCAGGGGGCACGATGGCTACACCTTC. The rearrangement joins TRBV10-3 to TRBJ1-2; TRBD1 matches at 8 bases. The trim removed 2 bases at V and 6 bases at J, leaving 11 bases unmatched. Germline V gene data show CDR1 as ENHRY and CDR2 as SYGVKD. CDR3 length equals 16 residues.